One and the same sample provided the 23 T cell receptor beta chains below, sequenced in a study of T-cell memory formation after mild COVID-19. One entry per CDR3 protein, called by TCRdb with MiXCR from the 5' RACE reads. Among roughly 180,000 distinct CDR3 sequences listed, under 20% were seen once. The specimen was PBMCs or a T cell subset sorted from them (not recorded which). These receptors were obtained from a man between 18 and 35 years old who had mild COVID-19 (a few samples of this study predate the infection). Cell type and time point are not known.

The V and J genes are TRBV9 and TRBJ2-5; 8 bases fit TRBD1. CDR1 SGDLS and CDR2 YYNGEE come from the germline V gene. The CDR3 consists of 15 residues. V trimming: 0 bases; J trimming: 6 bases; junction bases outside the gene matches: 7. The CDR3 sequence: CASSVETGARQTQYF. In DNA, the CDR3 is TGTGCCAGCAGCGTAGAGACAGGGGCCCGACAGACCCAGTACTTC.

The chain couples TRBV20-1 to TRBJ2-1; 7 bases line up with TRBD2. Germline CDR1 is DFQATT and CDR2 is SNEGSKA (reference sequence). The CDR3 is made up of 12 amino acids. V was pared by 6 bases and J by 5 bases, with 4 bases of the junction left unmatched. The chain's CDR3 is CSALGLDNEQFF. In nucleotides, the CDR3 is TGCAGTGCACTTGGACTAGACAATGAGCAGTTCTTC.

This clonotype turned up a few times. The CDR3: CSVDGPSGQETQYF. The DNA of the CDR3 is TGCAGCGTTGATGGCCCTAGCGGGCAAGAGACCCAGTACTTC. The chain has TRBV29-1 and TRBJ2-5, with TRBD2 matching over 8 bases. Germline CDR1 SQVTM, CDR2 ANQGSEA. The CDR3 has 14 amino acids. With 3 bases clipped from V and 2 bases from J, the junction kept 5 bases outside the gene matches.

This clonotype occurred a few times. This rearrangement joins TRBV4-1 to TRBJ1-2; TRBD1 matches at 7 bases. V dropped 4 bases and J dropped 0; count of bases not matched to a gene: 20. This CDR3 comprises 20 residues. Per germline, CDR1 MGHRA and CDR2 YSYEKL. For the CDR3, the DNA is TGCGCCAGCAGCCGTTGGAAGCTAACCAGGGGGACTAGAGCTAACTATGGCTACACCTTC. Its protein is CASSRWKLTRGTRANYGYTF.

The chain couples TRBV3-1 to TRBJ2-5; D might be TRBD1 (6 bases). This CDR3 comprises 18 residues. V lost 0 bases to trimming and J lost 4 bases, with 21 bases between them. Germline V gene sequence: CDR1 LGHDT, CDR2 YNNKEL (reference sequence). CDR3: CASSQDVAGGLRGETQYF. DNA of the CDR3: TGTGCCAGCAGCCAAGACGTGGCCGGAGGACTCAGGGGAGAGACCCAGTACTTC.

This clonotype was counted a few times. The chain employs TRBV11-2 and TRBJ1-1, with D possibly matching TRBD1 (5 bases). The germline CDR1 and CDR2 sequences are SGHAT and FQNNGV. The CDR3 is 16 residues long. Trimming removed 2 bases from V and 1 base from J, with 14 bases in between. The CDR3 DNA reads as TGTGCCAGCAGCTTAATGGGCCAGGGAGGGAACACTGAAGCTTTCTTT. Translating it yields CASSLMGQGGNTEAFF.

This clonotype was detected only a few times. J is TRBJ2-3 and V is TRBV7-2; 7 nucleotides match TRBD1. The ends lost 5 bases at V and 3 bases at J; junction bases unmatched: 11. Germline CDR1 and CDR2: SGHTA and FQGNSA. There are 16 residues in the CDR3. CDR3 nucleotides: TGTGCCAGCAGCCTCGGGGACAGCGTGATTACAGATACGCAGTATTTT. As protein: CASSLGDSVITDTQYF.

The rearrangement joins TRBV5-6 to TRBJ2-7, with TRBD1 matching over 8 bases. The CDR3 sequence is 13 residues long. The V and J ends lost 3 bases and 4 bases, in that order; junction bases with no gene match: 3. The germline gives CDR1 SGHDT, CDR2 YYEEEE. The CDR3 region has the DNA TGTGCCAGCAGCTGGGACAGGAAGTACGAGCAGTACGTC. Amino acid sequence: CASSWDRKYEQYV.

This clonotype was counted only a few times. The chain carries TRBV4-2 and TRBJ1-6; 9 bases line up with TRBD1. The CDR3 is 15 residues long. J was trimmed by 10 bases and V by 4 bases; bases with no gene match: 8. Germline V gene lookup returns CDR1 LGHNA and CDR2 YNFKEQ. This CDR3 reads CASSPGQGERSPLHF. Here the CDR3 DNA reads TGTGCCAGCAGCCCGGGACAGGGTGAGAGATCACCCCTCCACTTT.

This clonotype came up a few times. V usage is TRBV5-1 and J usage is TRBJ1-4, with unresolved D. V was cut by 4 bases and J by 5 bases, with 15 bases left in between. The germline gives CDR1 SGHRS, CDR2 YFSETQ. This CDR3 is 15 amino acids long. In DNA, the CDR3 is TGCGCCAGCAGCCCCACCGGCTCGGGGAATGAAAAACTGTTTTTT. Protein: CASSPTGSGNEKLFF. The whole variable domain, filled in from reference TRBV5-1 and TRBJ1-4, reads KAGVTQTPRYLIKTRGQQVTLSCSPISGHRSVSWYQQTPGQGLQFLFEYFSETQRNKGNFPGRFSGRQFSNSRSEMNVSTLELGDSALYLCASSPTGSGNEKLFFGSGTQLSVL.

This clonotype was counted a few times. This chain uses TRBV20-1 with TRBJ2-7; no reliable D call. Trimming took 5 bases from V and 1 from J, leaving 12 bases between them. In germline, CDR1 is DFQATT, CDR2 SNEGSKA (reference sequence). The CDR3 runs to 13 residues. The CDR3 spells CSAWSRASYEQYV. CDR3 bases: TGCAGTGCTTGGAGTCGGGCTTCCTACGAGCAGTACGTC.

This clonotype was recorded once. The V call is TRBV7-3, the J call TRBJ2-3; TRBD1 or TRBD2 may be the D gene (5 bases each). The length of the CDR3 is 13 residues. V gave up 10 bases and J gave up 1 base, with 12 bases separating them. CDR1 is SGHTA, CDR2 FQGTGA, per germline. DNA for the CDR3: TGTGCCATCCCGGGACCGCGCACAGATACGCAGTATTTT. It yields the protein CAIPGPRTDTQYF.

This clonotype has more than one count but fewer than ten. The chain recombines TRBV15 with TRBJ2-1, with D hard to call. The CDR3 contains 12 residues. CDR1 is LNHNV and CDR2 is YYDKDF in the germline V gene (reference sequence). Trimming cost V 5 bases and J 4 bases, with 6 bases left between them. For the CDR3, the DNA is TGTGCCACCAGCTTGGGGTACAATGAGCAGTTCTTC. Protein product: CATSLGYNEQFF.

This clonotype was counted between two and nine times. The J gene is TRBJ2-3, the V gene TRBV7-6; perhaps TRBD2 as D (6 bases). Germline-derived CDR1 and CDR2 are SGHVS and FNYEAQ. Trimming pared 5 bases from V and 5 bases from J, leaving 20 bases between. The CDR3 totals 16 residues. Here the CDR3 reads CASSRWDFSPGDTQYF. CDR3 in DNA: TGTGCCAGCAGCCGTTGGGACTTCTCCCCGGGAGATACGCAGTATTTT.

This clonotype has only a few counts. The chain combines TRBV7-2 with TRBJ1-4; 9 positions match TRBD1. Unmatched junction bases numbered 5, after V lost 0 bases and J lost 6 bases. This CDR3 region has 16 residues. The germline V gene encodes CDR1 SGHTA and CDR2 FQGNSA. CDR3 region: CASSLAPGQGYEKLFF. The CDR3, as DNA: TGTGCCAGCAGCTTAGCACCCGGACAGGGGTATGAAAAACTGTTTTTT.

This clonotype has a handful of counts. This chain connects TRBV7-9 to TRBJ1-2, with D possibly TRBD1 on 6 matching bases. V lost 5 bases and J lost 8, with 24 bases in between. The V gene's germline CDR1 is SEHNR and CDR2 FQNEAQ (reference sequence). The CDR3 is 16 residues long. DNA of the CDR3: TGTGCCAGCAGCCTCGGGGGGGCCCTTAGTGCGGCCGGCTACACCTTC. Its protein product is CASSLGGALSAAGYTF.

In this sample, this clonotype turned up a few times. The CDR3 reads CASRPAGGVTDTQYF. Written as DNA, the CDR3 is TGCGCCAGCAGACCAGCGGGGGGTGTAACAGATACGCAGTATTTT. The genes are TRBV5-1 and TRBJ2-3; 9 positions match TRBD2. J gave up 3 bases and V 5 bases, and 7 bases lay outside the gene matches. The CDR3 runs 15 residues. The germline CDR1 and CDR2 sequences are SGHRS and YFSETQ.

This sequence joins TRBV3-1 and TRBJ1-4, with a weak D call TRBD1 (5 bases). Germline lookup yields CDR1 LGHDT and CDR2 YNNKEL (reference sequence). The CDR3 covers 14 residues. Trimming cost V 4 bases and J 3 bases, with 9 bases left between them. Here the CDR3 reads CASSPGFSNEKLFF. The CDR3 DNA reads as TGTGCCAGCAGCCCAGGGTTCTCTAATGAAAAACTGTTTTTT.

The V call is TRBV6-6, the J call TRBJ2-5; 8 bases line up with TRBD1. The CDR3 totals 13 residues. The junction had 8 bases not matched to a gene; V was cut back by 9 bases and J by 5 bases. Looked up from germline, CDR1 is MNHNY and CDR2 is SVGAGI (reference sequence). CDR3 in amino acids: CASTQGALETQYF. The CDR3 coding sequence is TGTGCCAGTACCCAGGGGGCGCTTGAGACCCAGTACTTC.

The chain joins TRBV7-3 to TRBJ1-1; TRBD1 is a possible D gene (6 bases). Germline CDR1 reads SGHTA; CDR2 reads FQGTGA. This CDR3 is 14 amino acids long. V was shortened by 5 bases and J by 3 bases, with 13 bases between the two germline ends. DNA for the CDR3: TGTGCCAGCAGCCTCAATACAGGGTACACTGAAGCTTTCTTT. It codes for CASSLNTGYTEAFF.

This chain uses TRBV2 with TRBJ2-5, with D perhaps TRBD1 (6 bases). This CDR3 has 15 residues. CDR1 is SNHLY and CDR2 is FYNNEI in the germline V gene. V was pared by 0 bases and J by 7 bases, with 15 bases between. The CDR3 DNA is TGTGCCAGCAGTGAAGCGCGAGTGGGGGCGGGGACCCAGTACTTC. Protein: CASSEARVGAGTQYF. Variable domain in full (rest from reference TRBV2 and TRBJ2-5): EPEVTQTPSHQVTQMGQEVILRCVPISNHLYFYWYRQILGQKVEFLVSFYNNEISEKSEIFDDQFSVERPDGSNFTLKIRSTKLEDSAMYFCASSEARVGAGTQYFGPGTRLLVL.

The chain recombines TRBV29-1 with TRBJ1-1; the D gene is possibly TRBD1 (6 bases). Germline values: CDR1 SQVTM, CDR2 ANQGSEA. Trimming removed 1 base from V and 6 bases from J, with 9 bases in between. The CDR3 has 12 residues. This chain's CDR3 is CSVEARGAEAFF. CDR3 in DNA: TGCAGCGTTGAAGCAAGGGGGGCTGAAGCTTTCTTT.

This chain uses TRBV7-8 with TRBJ2-1, with TRBD1 matching 9 bases. J gave up 8 bases and V 4 bases, and 3 bases lay outside the gene matches. In germline, CDR1 is SGHVS, CDR2 FQNEAQ. CDR3 length equals 13 residues. The CDR3: CASSSRTGDEQFF. For the CDR3, the DNA is TGTGCCAGCAGCTCCAGGACAGGGGATGAGCAGTTCTTC.